This TCR beta chain was identified in a study of T-cell reconstitution after alpha-beta-depleted transplantation in children. Unique molecular identifiers were used in preparing the TCRbeta library. TCRdb passed the PCR reads through MiXCR, listing each CDR3 protein once. The sample consists of approximately 240,000 distinct CDR3 sequences, about 9.6% of them appearing once. The V gene lost 4 bases and the J gene lost 1 base, with 13 bases spanning the gap. Germline V gives CDR1 SGHRS, CDR2 YFSETQ. The CDR3 consists of 15 residues. The sample was PBMCs from the stem cell graft donor, taken from the stem cell graft. The TCR sequence derives from a human donor who donated a stem cell graft to a child with SCID. This chain joins TRBV5-1 and TRBJ2-3; D gene uncertain. The CDR3 sequence: CASSLRTVGTDTQYF. The CDR3 DNA follows: TGCGCCAGCAGCCTAAGGACGGTGGGCACAGATACGCAGTATTTT.